The source of this T cell receptor (beta chain) is a study of blood T cell repertoires in COVID-19. Germline V gives CDR1 SEHNR, CDR2 FQNEAQ (reference sequence). V lost 1 base to trimming and J lost 0 bases, with 9 bases between them. This CDR3 comprises 15 residues. Sequencing was performed with immunoSEQ multiplex PCR; in TCRdb, only in-frame clones are kept and a portion is missing. The data contain a few hundred thousand clones, 80% to 90% of them singletons. Recruits, aged about 18 to 90 years, lived in 25 or so US areas. Recovery among Cohort 3 donors was established by two negative PCRs, clearance, or symptom resolution.

The sequenced sample consisted of PBMCs or T cells enriched from blood (not recorded which). The V gene is TRBV7-9, the J gene TRBJ1-1, with D perhaps TRBD1 (6 bases). This receptor was obtained from a woman aged 25 to 39 who had recovered from COVID-19. CDR3 sequence reads: CASSLGQALNTEAFF. In DNA, the CDR3 is TGTGCCAGCAGCTTAGGACAGGCCCTGAACACTGAAGCTTTCTTT.